What follows is one T cell receptor (beta chain) and its context. This sample was taken from a study of cytomegalovirus exposure and HLA in healthy donors. Study summary: Findings of an earlier analysis included about 100 million unique TCR beta sequences from roughly 200 million T cells.

The CDR3 is made up of 14 amino acids. Trimming cost V 6 bases and J 4 bases; bases outside gene matches: 6. Germline CDR1 LNHDA, CDR2 SQIVND (reference sequence). Healthy bone marrow donors made up the cohort. 60 Vbeta and 13 Jbeta primers were used in PCR. Sequencing used immunoSEQ multiplex PCR; TCRdb keeps in-frame clones, though not all of them. This table has some 87,000 clones, around three quarters appearing once. This TCR was recovered from a middle-aged woman in good health and CMV-seropositive. Sequencing input: PBMCs. The genes are TRBV19 and TRBJ1-2, with 9 positions matching TRBD1. The CDR3 here is CASRQRTGAYGYTF. CDR3 in DNA: TGTGCCAGTAGACAAAGGACAGGGGCCTATGGCTACACCTTC.